This section outlines one T cell receptor beta chain sequence together with its context. This sample stems from a study of blood T cell repertoires in COVID-19. Turning to the study itself: Sources were T cells, B-cell-depleted T cells, or PBMCs; the material itself was cDNA or gDNA.

Donors were grouped by their self-reported clinical history. Before they entered the study, exposed participants had met a COVID-19 case within 2 weeks. The CDR3 covers 15 residues. The germline V gene encodes CDR1 SGHTA and CDR2 FQGTGA. Germline trimming cut 5 bases from V and 4 bases from J; bases unmatched to any gene: 8. Profiling relied on immunoSEQ multiplex PCR, and the TCRdb table lists in-frame clones only, not all of them. This table holds about 370,000 clones, 80% to 95% found once. The TCR was taken from a woman aged 40 to 50 who had been exposed to COVID-19. Sequencing used PBMCs or T cells enriched from blood (not recorded which). V is TRBV7-3 and J is TRBJ1-1, with TRBD1 identical over 9 bases. This CDR3 is CASSIGTGRGTEAFF. The CDR3 DNA reads as TGTGCCAGCAGCATCGGGACAGGGAGAGGCACTGAAGCTTTCTTT. The whole variable domain, filled in from reference TRBV7-3 and TRBJ1-1, reads GAGVSQTPSNKVTEKGKYVELRCDPISGHTALYWYRQSLGQGPEFLIYFQGTGAADDSGLPNDRFFAVRPEGSVSTLKIQRTERGDSAVYLCASSIGTGRGTEAFFGQGTRLTVV.